This T cell receptor (beta chain) was captured by sequencing in a study of cytomegalovirus exposure and HLA in healthy donors. Study conclusions and caveats: TCR beta sequences numbering under 20,000 were associated with HLA alleles at 0.05 false discovery rate in a later analysis. It was confirmed in vitro that a few of the CMV-associated chains were specific for CMV antigens.

The PCR used 60 Vbeta and 13 Jbeta primers. The repertoire was sequenced with immunoSEQ multiplex PCR; TCRdb's copy has only in-frame clones and lacks some. This sample has 210,000 or so clones; around 86% occur once, and the top ten carry roughly 10%. Comment on this clone: Its antigen remains unknown.

Per the germline V gene, CDR1 is MDHEN and CDR2 is SYDVKM. V was pared by 3 bases and J by 7 bases, with 11 bases of the junction left unmatched. The CDR3 is 16 residues long. This TCR was sampled from a woman in her 50s in good health and CMV-seropositive. The chain uses TRBV28 and TRBJ2-7, with TRBD1 identical over 11 bases. The sample comprised PBMCs. The CDR3 DNA reads TGTGCCAGCAGTTTGGGGACAGGGGGAAGGGTGGGGGAGCAGTACTTC. It specifies CASSLGTGGRVGEQYF.